This entry is about one T cell receptor beta chain. At least ten counts were recorded for this clonotype. It has no known antigen specificity. Per-base qualities were not stored, and no clone one base away is much larger. CDR1 SGDLS and CDR2 YYNGEE are derived from the germline V gene. Cut back by 1 base and 2 bases, the V and J ends lie 9 bases apart. From its cysteine to its phenylalanine, the CDR3 spans 14 amino acids. The read is trimmed to its CDR3 DNA, 42 bases read in frame from base 1. This sample is drawn from a study of CD8+CD57+ T cells in acquired aplastic anemia (dated by TCRdb to the late 2010s). Background on the whole study: On average, sorted CD4+ and CD8+ cells yielded approximately 3 ug of extracted DNA, with a range of roughly 0.18 to 30 ug. CD8+CD57+ expansion was defined as a frequency above the mean frequency observed in healthy subjects. General conclusions and limits of the study: CD8+ Simpson's diversity did not differ significantly between patients and healthy controls (P=0.060). Some 30 CD8+ CDR3 sequences were shared between patients and controls but appeared highly expressed in patients and within their immunodominant clones.

The patients picked for sequencing were ones in whom flow cytometry had shown an expansion of CD8+CD57+ cells. Severe acquired aplastic anemia was diagnosed in all patients according to International Study of Aplastic Anemia and Agranulocytosis and Camitta criteria. No therapy had been received by the patients at the time of blood sampling. The study deep-sequenced TCR repertoires of sorted CD4+ and CD8+ blood T cells from severe aplastic anemia patients and healthy subjects. In the USA, patient enrollment took place under clinicaltrials.gov protocols 00001620, 01623167, 00001397, 00071045, 00081523 and 00961064. Ficoll-Paque density gradient centrifugation was used to isolate peripheral blood mononuclear cells. Before DNA extraction, CD4+ and CD8+ T cells were sorted with FACS or magnetic beads. TCR beta VDJ combination and CDR3 sequence profiling used genomic DNA as the template. An Illumina HiSeq 2000 was the platform used for TCR repertoire sequencing. The paper's data handling went like this. Repertoire assessment relied on Simpson's diversity index, CDR3 size and DJ length profiles, and TRBV/TRBJ rearrangement plots. The most abundant DNA sequence in the deep sequencing data was defined as the immunodominant clone. CDR3 amino acid sequences were checked for sharing between subjects and were compared against published repertoires and the VDJdb database. TCRdb took the public reads, trimmed them with fastp at Q25, ran MiXCR for clone calling and kept in-frame beta chains. One record per CDR3 amino acid sequence lists the most common genes and DNA. The V and J calls and clone size are TCRdb's, not the authors'. The sample yields around 500,000 distinct CDR3 sequences; 25% to 40% were counted once. Jointly, the top ten make up 0.7% to 1% of the sample.

The chain is encoded by TRBV9 joined to TRBJ2-5; the D region possibly corresponds to TRBD2 (5 bases align). The source material was sorted CD4+, CD8+, or CD8+CD57+ T cells (not recorded which) from PBMCs. This receptor was taken from a human donor with aplastic anemia. The DNA is as follows: TGTGCCAGCAGCGTACTAGGACTGCAAGAGACCCAGTACTTC. Its protein reads: CASSVLGLQETQYF.